This T cell receptor (beta chain) was identified during a study of Ad26.COV2.S vaccination and SARS-CoV-2 variants. About the study: Donor allocation was to the COV1001 Ad26.COV2.S trial arm. Ad26.COV2.S given intramuscularly, once or twice 56 days apart.

Treatment meaning: roughly 20 received Ad26.COV2.S at low or high dose, single or two shots; 5 received placebo; per-sample allocation not given. At day 63 after the first vaccine or placebo injection, samples were drawn. Repertoires were generated with immunoSEQ multiplex PCR, while TCRdb's copy carries only in-frame clones and drops some. This repertoire shows over 300,000 clones, around four fifths found once; its top ten account for 7% to 9.5%. The CDR3 runs to 15 residues. CDR1 is SGHKS, CDR2 YYEKEE, per germline (reference sequence). J lost 8 bases, V lost 2 bases, and 9 bases had no gene match.

Specimen: peripheral blood, collected in a trial of Ad26.COV2.S vaccine versus placebo. V gene TRBV5-5 combines with J gene TRBJ2-1, with 8 bases matching TRBD1. The clonotype originates from a person between 18 and 59 years old who received the Ad26.COV2.S COVID-19 vaccine or a placebo. The DNA for the CDR3 is TGTGCCAGCAGCTTCGGGGACAGGAGGCCCGATGAGCAGTTCTTC. As protein: CASSFGDRRPDEQFF.